The rows below give T cell receptor beta chains drawn from one sample of a study of blood T cell repertoires in COVID-19. The data were produced by immunoSEQ multiplex PCR, yet TCRdb's version contains in-frame clones alone and is incomplete. The sample has fewer than 250,000 clones; 84% are singletons. Sequences were obtained from peripheral blood. These receptors all stem from a woman between 50 and 59 years old with active or convalescent COVID-19. Each CDR3 is given with its conserved first and last residue. A D gene is named only where the DNA matches it firmly. Only some rows state a clone size, as once, few, many or a class for expanded clones.

.,.,TRBV6-5,TRBJ1-6,TGTGCCAGTTCCACAGAACAGGGTTTCGGACCCCTCCACTTT,CASSTEQGFGPLHF
.,TRBD1,TRBV6-1,TRBJ2-5,TGTGCCAGCAGTGACAGGGGGAAAGAGACCCAGTACTTC,CASSDRGKETQYF
.,TRBD1,TRBV3-1/TRBV3-2,TRBJ1-5,TGTGCCAGCACCCAGGGGGGGGGAGGTCAGCCCCAGCATTTT,CASTQGGGGQPQHF
.,TRBD1,TRBV10-3,TRBJ1-2,TGTGCCATCAGTGACGACAGGGTGTGGTATGGCTACACCTTC,CAISDDRVWYGYTF
.,TRBD1,TRBV24-1,TRBJ2-7,TGTGCCACCAGTGATCGACAGGGATCCTACGAGCAGTACTTC,CATSDRQGSYEQYF
.,TRBD1,TRBV7-6,TRBJ1-2,TGTGCCAGCAGCTCATTCCGGGACAGCTTTGATAGCTACACCTTC,CASSSFRDSFDSYTF
.,.,TRBV3-1/TRBV3-2,TRBJ2-5,TGTGCCAGCAGCCATCGGGAGACCCAGTACTTC,CASSHRETQYF
.,.,TRBV5-5,TRBJ1-5,TGTGCCAGCAGCTTGAATCATCTGGGGGGAAGCAATCAGCCCCAGCATTTT,CASSLNHLGGSNQPQHF
.,TRBD1,TRBV11-2,TRBJ2-2,TGTGCCAGCAGCCCAAAGGGGGCGAGAAACACCGGGGAGCTGTTTTTT,CASSPKGARNTGELFF
.,.,TRBV5-6,TRBJ1-3,TGTGCCAGCAGCTTGGACCAGGGTCGAAAGATGAGCTCTGGAAACACCATATATTTT,CASSLDQGRKMSSGNTIYF
.,TRBD2,TRBV18,TRBJ2-7,TGTGCCAGCTCACCGGGACTAGCGGGAGAGGGGGAGCAGTACTTC,CASSPGLAGEGEQYF
.,.,TRBV10-1,TRBJ1-6,TGCGCCAGCAGTGAGTCGGCACAGGGACGTTCACCCCTCCACTTT,CASSESAQGRSPLHF
.,TRBD2,TRBV11-2,TRBJ2-2,TGTGCCAGCAGCCTGGGACTAGCGGGGGTTACCGGGGAGCTGTTTTTT,CASSLGLAGVTGELFF
once,TRBD1,TRBV6-5,TRBJ1-1,TGTGCCAGCATCCAGGGGGGCAGGGGAGGTGAAGCTTTCTTT,CASIQGGRGGEAFF
.,TRBD1,TRBV2,TRBJ1-1,TGTGCCACCGGACAGGGATCCCACACTGAAGCTTTCTTT,CATGQGSHTEAFF
.,.,TRBV7-6,TRBJ1-1,TGTGCCAGCAGCGTAACCGGGGGGAACACTGAAGCTTTCTTT,CASSVTGGNTEAFF
.,TRBD1,TRBV2,TRBJ2-2,TGTGCCAGCAGGAGGGGACAGGCGAACACCGGGGAGCTGTTTTTT,CASRRGQANTGELFF
.,TRBD1,TRBV10-3,TRBJ2-1,TGTGCCATCAGCACACAGGGGGACGAGCAGTTCTTC,CAISTQGDEQFF
.,.,TRBV3-1/TRBV3-2,TRBJ2-3,TGTGCCAGCAGCCAAGATCCGTCTAGAGCAGATACGCAGTATTTT,CASSQDPSRADTQYF
.,TRBD1,TRBV6-5,TRBJ1-1,TGTGCCAGCCTAAGACAGGGGGCGAACACTGAAGCTTTCTTT,CASLRQGANTEAFF
.,TRBD1,TRBV18,TRBJ1-3,TGTGCCAGCTCGCAAGGACAGGGGGGAAACACCATATATTTT,CASSQGQGGNTIYF
once,.,TRBV19,TRBJ1-4,TGTGCCAGTAGTATAGATCTCCAGGTAGTAGGTGAAAAACTGTTTTTT,CASSIDLQVVGEKLFF
once,.,TRBV9,TRBJ1-1,TGTGCCAGCAGCGGGGGGGTCACTGAAGCTTTCTTT,CASSGGVTEAFF
.,.,TRBV28,TRBJ1-1,TGTGCCACCCTCGTCCTAAACACTGAAGCTTTCTTT,CATLVLNTEAFF
once,.,TRBV5-5,TRBJ1-3,TGTGCCAGCAGCTTTGCGGGGAGCTCTGGAAACACCATATATTTT,CASSFAGSSGNTIYF
.,TRBD1,TRBV11-2,TRBJ2-2,TGTGCCAGCAGCTTAGATAGATGGGACAGGGAGAACACCGGGGAGCTGTTTTTT,CASSLDRWDRENTGELFF
.,.,TRBV7-9,TRBJ1-1,TGTGCCAGCAGCTTCTCGCGAGAGACTGAAGCTTTCTTT,CASSFSRETEAFF
.,.,TRBV11-2,TRBJ1-1,TGTGCCAGCAGCTTAGATCGCTCAGACTTCAACACTGAAGCTTTCTTT,CASSLDRSDFNTEAFF
.,TRBD1,TRBV7-9,TRBJ2-5,TGTGCCAGCGGGGGACAGGCCGAAATTCAAGAGACCCAGTACTTC,CASGGQAEIQETQYF
.,TRBD1,TRBV6-5,TRBJ2-2,TGTGCCAGCACCCCGACAGGGGCGGGCGGGGAGCTGTTTTTT,CASTPTGAGGELFF
few,.,TRBV3-1/TRBV3-2,TRBJ2-2,TGTGCCAGCAGCCAAGTTACTAGTTCCGGGGAGCTGTTTTTT,CASSQVTSSGELFF
.,.,TRBV7-9,TRBJ2-2,TGTGCCAGCAGCTATTCTGGGGAGCTGTTTTTT,CASSYSGELFF
.,TRBD1,TRBV19,TRBJ2-1,TGTGCCAGTAGCTGGAGGGGACAGGGTGAGGATGAGCAGTTCTTC,CASSWRGQGEDEQFF
.,TRBD1,TRBV11-1,TRBJ2-2,TGTGCCAGCAGCTTGCGGACAGGGTCGAACACCGGGGAGCTGTTTTTT,CASSLRTGSNTGELFF